This T cell receptor beta chain was sequenced for a study of blood T cell repertoires in COVID-19. Study information: PBMCs, B-cell-depleted T cells, or T cells provided the cDNA or gDNA that made up the material.

Authors' analysis steps: The assay estimated nucleated cells by amplifying reference gene primers. Profiled with immunoSEQ multiplex PCR; TCRdb holds only in-frame clones, not every one. V and J calls and clone size come straight from that table; D and trimming were deduced from the DNA. The sample lists 30,000 to 35,000 clones, around 87% occurring once. With 0 bases removed from V and 4 bases from J, the gap between germline ends came to 10 bases. CDR1 and CDR2 (germline): LGHNA, YNFKEQ. The CDR3 extends over 15 amino acids. Sequencing was performed on peripheral blood. The V gene is TRBV4-2, the J gene TRBJ1-5; no reliable D call. The receptor's source is a man aged 65-85 years with acute or convalescent COVID-19. CDR3 nucleotide sequence: TGTGCCAGCAGCCAAGAGGGCAGGCTAAATCAGCCCCAGCATTTT. Translated, it gives CASSQEGRLNQPQHF.